Listed below are T cell receptor beta chains from one sample, sequenced in a study of T cells in localized non-small cell lung cancer. TCRdb's copy holds only in-frame clones and misses some; the assay was immunoSEQ multiplex PCR. The sample comprises approximately 2,300 clones, about a fifth of which are singletons, and roughly 9.8% rests with the top ten. The sequencing used normal lung tissue next to the tumor, collected before any cancer treatment. The receptors come from a man aged 40-75 years with stage I squamous cell lung carcinoma. The CDR3 runs from the conserved cysteine through the conserved F or W.

v_call: TRBV23-1
j_call: TRBJ2-1
cdr3_aa: CASSQERGIEQFF

v_call: TRBV6-8
j_call: TRBJ2-3
cdr3_aa: CASSYVDTGRDTQYF

v_call: TRBV11-3
j_call: TRBJ2-5
cdr3_aa: CASSLDTGPQETQYF

v_call: TRBV30
j_call: TRBJ1-2
cdr3_aa: CAWSADNSGQGWNYGYTF

v_call: TRBV28
j_call: TRBJ2-2
cdr3_aa: CASGRLANTGELFF

v_call: TRBV12-2
j_call: TRBJ2-1
cdr3_aa: CASHLREWGNEQFF

v_call: TRBV28
j_call: TRBJ2-1
cdr3_aa: CASIPRGAYYNEQFF

v_call: TRBV19
j_call: TRBJ2-7
cdr3_aa: CASSRTVSYEQYF

v_call: TRBV6-8
j_call: TRBJ1-1
cdr3_aa: CASSLSPDRGSTEAFF

v_call: TRBV11-3
j_call: TRBJ2-3
cdr3_aa: CASSFGGDTDTQYF

v_call: TRBV4-1
j_call: TRBJ2-1
cdr3_aa: CASSQSRHNEQFF

v_call: TRBV29-1
j_call: TRBJ2-2
cdr3_aa: CSVGGAPYTGELFF